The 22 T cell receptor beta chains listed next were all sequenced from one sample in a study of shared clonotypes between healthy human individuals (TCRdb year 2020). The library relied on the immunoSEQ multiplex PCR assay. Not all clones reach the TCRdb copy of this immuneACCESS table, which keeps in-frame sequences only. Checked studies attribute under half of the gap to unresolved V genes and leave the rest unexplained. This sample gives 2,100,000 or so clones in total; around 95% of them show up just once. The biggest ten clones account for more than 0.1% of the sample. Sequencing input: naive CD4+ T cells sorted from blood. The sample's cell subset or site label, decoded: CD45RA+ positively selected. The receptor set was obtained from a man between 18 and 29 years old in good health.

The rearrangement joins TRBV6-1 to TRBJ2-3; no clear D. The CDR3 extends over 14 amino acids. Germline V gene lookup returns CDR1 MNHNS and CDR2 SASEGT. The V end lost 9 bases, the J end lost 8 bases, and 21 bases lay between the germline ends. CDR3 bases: TGTGCCAGTAGCCCAGGCAGCAAAAGCAGTACGCAGTATTTT. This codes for CASSPGSKSSTQYF.

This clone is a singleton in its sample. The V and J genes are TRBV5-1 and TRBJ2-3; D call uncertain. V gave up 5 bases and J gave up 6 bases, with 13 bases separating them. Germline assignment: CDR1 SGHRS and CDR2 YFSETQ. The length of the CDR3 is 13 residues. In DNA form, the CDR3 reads TGCGCCAGCAGTGACACCCCTTGGGATACGCAGTATTTT. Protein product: CASSDTPWDTQYF.

The CDR3 loop reads CASSPEEGFPGELFF. The CDR3 DNA reads TGTGCCAGCAGCCCAGAAGAGGGGTTTCCCGGGGAGCTGTTTTTT. V gene TRBV9 combines with J gene TRBJ2-2; D possibly uses TRBD1 or TRBD2 (5 bases each). Germline CDR1 reads SGDLS; CDR2 reads YYNGEE. The V end lost 4 bases, the J end lost 6 bases, and 16 bases lay between the germline ends. The CDR3 is 15 residues long.

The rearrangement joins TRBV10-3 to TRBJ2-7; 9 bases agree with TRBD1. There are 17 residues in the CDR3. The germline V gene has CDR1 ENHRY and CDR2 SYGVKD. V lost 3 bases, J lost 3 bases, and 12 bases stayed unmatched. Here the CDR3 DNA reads TGTGCCATCAGTGACCTCCCCCGACAGGGGGATCGCTACGAGCAGTACTTC. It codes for CAISDLPRQGDRYEQYF.

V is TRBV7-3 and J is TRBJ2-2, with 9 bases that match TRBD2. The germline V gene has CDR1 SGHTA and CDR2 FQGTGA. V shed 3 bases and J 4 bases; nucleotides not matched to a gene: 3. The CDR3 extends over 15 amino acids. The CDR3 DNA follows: TGTGCCAGCAGCTTTAGCGGGGGTGTCACCGGGGAGCTGTTTTTT. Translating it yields CASSFSGGVTGELFF.

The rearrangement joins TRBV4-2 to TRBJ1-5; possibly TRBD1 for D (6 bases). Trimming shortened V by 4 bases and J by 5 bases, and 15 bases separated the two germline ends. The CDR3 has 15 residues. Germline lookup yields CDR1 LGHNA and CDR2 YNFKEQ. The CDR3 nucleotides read TGTGCCAGCAGCCCCAGAGGGGGGGGTGATCAGCCCCAGCATTTT. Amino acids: CASSPRGGGDQPQHF.

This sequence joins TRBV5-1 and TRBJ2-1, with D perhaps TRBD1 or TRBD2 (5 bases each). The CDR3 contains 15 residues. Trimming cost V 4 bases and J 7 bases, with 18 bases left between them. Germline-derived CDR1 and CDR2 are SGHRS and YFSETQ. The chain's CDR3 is CASSDWDRPLNEQFF. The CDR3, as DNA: TGCGCCAGCAGCGACTGGGACCGCCCCTTGAATGAGCAGTTCTTC.

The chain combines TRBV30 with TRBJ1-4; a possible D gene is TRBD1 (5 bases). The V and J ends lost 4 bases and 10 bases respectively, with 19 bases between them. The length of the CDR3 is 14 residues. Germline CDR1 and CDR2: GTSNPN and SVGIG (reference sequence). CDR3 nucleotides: TGTGCCTGGACGATCGGGACCGTTCGTGGAAAACTGTTTTTT. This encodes CAWTIGTVRGKLFF.

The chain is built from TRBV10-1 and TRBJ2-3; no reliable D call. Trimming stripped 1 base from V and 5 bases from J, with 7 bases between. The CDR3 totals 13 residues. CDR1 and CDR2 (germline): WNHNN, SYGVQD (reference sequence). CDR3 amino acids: CASSEYRKDTQYF. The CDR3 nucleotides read TGCGCCAGCAGTGAGTATAGGAAAGATACGCAGTATTTT.

The CDR3 coding sequence is TGTGCCTGGAGTTCCAGGGGTCCATCGAGATACACCTTC. This codes for CAWSSRGPSRYTF. This rearrangement joins TRBV30 to TRBJ1-2; D possibly corresponds to TRBD1 (6 bases). Germline CDR1 reads GTSNPN; CDR2 reads SVGIG (reference sequence). V was cut by 2 bases and J by 11 bases, with 18 bases left in between. The CDR3 contains 13 residues.

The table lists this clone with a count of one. The CDR3 sequence is CSVGGSGASYGYTF. CDR3 bases: TGCAGCGTTGGAGGATCGGGGGCAAGCTATGGCTACACCTTC. The J gene is TRBJ1-2, the V gene TRBV29-1; D is possibly TRBD1 (6 bases). The CDR3 spans 14 residues. Germline loops: CDR1 SQVTM, CDR2 ANQGSEA. Trimming removed 4 bases from V and 4 bases from J, with 16 bases in between.

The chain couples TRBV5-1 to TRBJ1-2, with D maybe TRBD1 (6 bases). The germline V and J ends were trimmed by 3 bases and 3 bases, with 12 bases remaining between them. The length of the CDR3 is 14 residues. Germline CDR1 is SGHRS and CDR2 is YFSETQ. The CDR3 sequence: CASSSPEGDYGYTF. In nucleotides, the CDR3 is TGCGCCAGCAGCTCCCCCGAGGGGGACTATGGCTACACCTTC.

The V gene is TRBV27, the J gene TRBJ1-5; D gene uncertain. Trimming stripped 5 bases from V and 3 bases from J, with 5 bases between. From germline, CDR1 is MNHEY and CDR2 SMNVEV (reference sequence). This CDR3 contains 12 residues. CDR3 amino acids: CASSRSNQPQHF. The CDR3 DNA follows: TGTGCCAGCAGTAGGTCCAATCAGCCCCAGCATTTT.

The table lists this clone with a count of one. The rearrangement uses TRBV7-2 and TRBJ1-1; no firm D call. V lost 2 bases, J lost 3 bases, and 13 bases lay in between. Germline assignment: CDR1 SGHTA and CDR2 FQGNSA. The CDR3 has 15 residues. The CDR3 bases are TGTGCCAGCAGCTTAATTATCGAGGGATACACTGAAGCTTTCTTT. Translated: CASSLIIEGYTEAFF. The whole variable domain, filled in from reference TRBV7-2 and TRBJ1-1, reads GAGVSQSPSNKVTEKGKDVELRCDPISGHTALYWYRQSLGQGLEFLIYFQGNSAPDKSGLPSDRFSAERTGGSVSTLTIQRTQQEDSAVYLCASSLIIEGYTEAFFGQGTRLTVV.

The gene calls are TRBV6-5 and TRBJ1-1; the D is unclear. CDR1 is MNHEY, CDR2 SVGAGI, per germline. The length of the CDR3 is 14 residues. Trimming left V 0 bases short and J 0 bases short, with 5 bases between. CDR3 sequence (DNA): TGTGCCAGCAGTTACTCTTTCATGAACACTGAAGCTTTCTTT. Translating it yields CASSYSFMNTEAFF.

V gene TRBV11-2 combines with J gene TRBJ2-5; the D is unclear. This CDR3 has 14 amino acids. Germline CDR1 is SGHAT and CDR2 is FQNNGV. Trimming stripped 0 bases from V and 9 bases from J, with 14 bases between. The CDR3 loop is CASSLDPDFVAQYF. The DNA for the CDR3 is TGTGCCAGCAGCTTAGATCCCGATTTTGTGGCCCAGTACTTC.

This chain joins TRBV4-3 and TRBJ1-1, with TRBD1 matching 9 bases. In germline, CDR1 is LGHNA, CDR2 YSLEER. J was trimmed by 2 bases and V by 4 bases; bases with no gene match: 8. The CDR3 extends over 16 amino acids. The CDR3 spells CASSLNRGQGNTEAFF. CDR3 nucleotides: TGCGCCAGCAGCCTCAATAGGGGACAGGGAAACACTGAAGCTTTCTTT.

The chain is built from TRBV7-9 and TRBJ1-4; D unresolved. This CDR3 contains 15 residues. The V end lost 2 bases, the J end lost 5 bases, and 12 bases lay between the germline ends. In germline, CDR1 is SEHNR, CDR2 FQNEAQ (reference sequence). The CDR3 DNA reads TGTGCCAGCAGCTTACCCCTCCGCCCGAATGAAAAACTGTTTTTT. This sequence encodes CASSLPLRPNEKLFF. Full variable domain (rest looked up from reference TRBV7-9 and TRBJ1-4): DTGVSQNPRHKITKRGQNVTFRCDPISEHNRLYWYRQTLGQGPEFLTYFQNEAQLEKSRLLSDRFSAERPKGSFSTLEIQRTEQGDSAMYLCASSLPLRPNEKLFFGSGTQLSVL.

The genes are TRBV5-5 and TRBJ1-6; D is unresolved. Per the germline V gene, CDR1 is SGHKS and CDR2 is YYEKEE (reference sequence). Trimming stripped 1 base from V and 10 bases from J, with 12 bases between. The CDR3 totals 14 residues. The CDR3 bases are TGTGCCAGCAGCTTGCGAAGGGCCGACTCACCCCTCCACTTT. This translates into CASSLRRADSPLHF.

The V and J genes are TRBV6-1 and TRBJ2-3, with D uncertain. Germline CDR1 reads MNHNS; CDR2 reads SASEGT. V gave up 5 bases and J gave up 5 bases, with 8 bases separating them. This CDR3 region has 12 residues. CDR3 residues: CASSPLGDTQYF. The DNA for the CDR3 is TGTGCCAGCAGTCCCCTGGGAGATACGCAGTATTTT.

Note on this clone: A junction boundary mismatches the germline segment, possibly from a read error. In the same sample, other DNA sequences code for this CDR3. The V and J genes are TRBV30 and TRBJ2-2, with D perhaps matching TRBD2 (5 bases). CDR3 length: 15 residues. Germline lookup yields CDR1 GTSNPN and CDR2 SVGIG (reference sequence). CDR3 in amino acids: CAWSVDPAATGELFF. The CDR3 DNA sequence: TGTGCCTGGAGTGTAGATCCGGCAGCGACCGGGGAGCTGTTTTTC.

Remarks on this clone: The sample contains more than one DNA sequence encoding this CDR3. CDR3 residues: CASSLGTSGLNTQYF. The DNA for the CDR3 is TGCGCCAGCAGTCTTGGCACTAGCGGGCTCAATACGCAGTATTTT. The chain uses TRBV5-1 and TRBJ2-3; 9 nucleotides agree with TRBD2. Germline CDR1 and CDR2: SGHRS and YFSETQ. Trimming cost V 5 bases and J 7 bases; bases outside gene matches: 11. The CDR3 is made up of 15 amino acids. Supplemented by reference TRBV5-1 and TRBJ2-3, the full variable domain reads KAGVTQTPRYLIKTRGQQVTLSCSPISGHRSVSWYQQTPGQGLQFLFEYFSETQRNKGNFPGRFSGRQFSNSRSEMNVSTLELGDSALYLCASSLGTSGLNTQYFGPGTRLTVL.